Presented here are 27 T cell receptor beta chains from one specimen sequenced in a study of T-cell memory formation after mild COVID-19. TCRdb recomputed calls from the 5' RACE reads with MiXCR, one row per CDR3 protein. The data hold 250,000 to 400,000 distinct CDR3 sequences, with roughly an eighth observed a single time. Sequencing input: PBMCs or a T cell subset sorted from them (not recorded which). The receptors stem from a man aged 18 to 29 who had mild COVID-19 (a few samples of this study predate the infection). Cell type and time point are not known.

This clonotype was detected a few times. This sequence joins TRBV4-1 and TRBJ2-3; 7 nucleotides align to TRBD1. The CDR3 consists of 16 residues. With V trimmed by 0 bases and J by 4 bases, 7 bases remained unmatched. Germline CDR1 and CDR2: MGHRA and YSYEKL. The CDR3 DNA follows: TGCGCCAGCAGCCAAGATCAAGGACAGGTCGCAGATACGCAGTATTTT. It is translated as CASSQDQGQVADTQYF.

This clonotype was observed a handful of times. The chain combines TRBV20-1 with TRBJ2-3, with TRBD1 matching 7 bases. The length of the CDR3 is 15 residues. CDR1 DFQATT and CDR2 SNEGSKA come from the germline V gene (reference sequence). V dropped 2 bases and J dropped 3; count of bases not matched to a gene: 8. This CDR3 is CSARPGTVRTDTQYF. CDR3 coding DNA: TGCAGTGCTAGACCGGGGACAGTTCGGACAGATACGCAGTATTTT.

The rearrangement uses TRBV19 and TRBJ2-1, with D unclear. This CDR3 comprises 11 residues. Germline V lookup: CDR1 LNHDA, CDR2 SQIVND (reference sequence). V lost 8 bases to trimming and J lost 10 bases, with 12 bases between them. The CDR3 coding sequence is TGTGCCAGTGGTAGTGTCTCGGAGCAGTTCTTC. This sequence encodes CASGSVSEQFF.

V gene TRBV3-1 combines with J gene TRBJ1-3; 8 positions match TRBD1. CDR3 length equals 16 residues. CDR1 is LGHDT, CDR2 YNNKEL, per germline (reference sequence). The V segment lost 1 base and the J segment 2 bases; nucleotides outside the gene matches: 4. The CDR3 protein is CASSQGQGATGNTIYF. CDR3 sequence (DNA): TGTGCCAGCAGCCAAGGTCAGGGGGCTACTGGAAACACCATATATTTT.

A few counts support this clonotype. V and J are TRBV20-1 and TRBJ2-1; D is ambiguous. The CDR3 totals 11 residues. V was clipped by 0 bases and J by 13 bases, with 10 bases between them. Germline assignment: CDR1 DFQATT and CDR2 SNEGSKA (reference sequence). CDR3 sequence (DNA): TGCAGTGCTAGAGATCGAAGTTCCCAGTTCTTC. It translates to CSARDRSSQFF.

This clonotype was seen at least ten times. The chain employs TRBV20-1 and TRBJ2-1, with 7 bases that match TRBD1. V dropped 5 bases and J dropped 7; count of bases not matched to a gene: 11. The CDR3 length is 14 residues. The germline CDR1 and CDR2 sequences are DFQATT and SNEGSKA (reference sequence). The CDR3 sequence: CSAQEPGGSNEQFF. The CDR3 bases are TGCAGTGCTCAGGAGCCAGGGGGTAGTAATGAGCAGTTCTTC.

J is TRBJ2-3 and V is TRBV6-5, with TRBD2 identical over 8 bases. The CDR3 is 15 amino acids. V was clipped by 2 bases and J by 4 bases; unmatched bases: 5. Per germline, CDR1 MNHEY and CDR2 SVGAGI. CDR3 residues: CASSYQRGRADTQYF. The CDR3 region has the DNA TGTGCCAGCAGTTACCAGCGGGGGAGGGCAGATACGCAGTATTTT.

This rearrangement joins TRBV5-1 to TRBJ2-2; TRBD2 matches at 7 bases. CDR3 length: 13 residues. V shed 10 bases and J 1 base; nucleotides not matched to a gene: 4. Germline V gene data show CDR1 as SGHRS and CDR2 as YFSETQ. The CDR3 reads CAGGDENTGELFF. CDR3 nucleotides: TGCGCCGGGGGGGACGAGAACACCGGGGAGCTGTTTTTT.

This clonotype occurred a few times. V gene TRBV19 combines with J gene TRBJ2-1; 10 bases align to TRBD2. V lost 3 bases, J lost 7 bases, and 6 bases stayed unmatched. The CDR3 spans 15 residues. The V gene's germline CDR1 is LNHDA and CDR2 SQIVND (reference sequence). The CDR3 loop is CASSMQRGGGNEQFF. The CDR3 nucleotides are TGTGCCAGTAGTATGCAGCGGGGGGGCGGGAATGAGCAGTTCTTC. Together with reference TRBV19 and TRBJ2-1, the CDR3 gives the full variable domain: DGGITQSPKYLFRKEGQNVTLSCEQNLNHDAMYWYRQDPGQGLRLIYYSQIVNDFQKGDIAEGYSVSREKKESFPLTVTSAQKNPTAFYLCASSMQRGGGNEQFFGPGTRLTVL.

The rearrangement uses TRBV5-5 and TRBJ2-3; D call uncertain. The CDR3 spans 14 residues. CDR1 SGHKS and CDR2 YYEKEE come from the germline V gene (reference sequence). Trimming removed 3 bases from V and 0 bases from J, with 8 bases in between. CDR3 amino acids: CASSSDRSTDTQYF. CDR3 sequence (DNA): TGTGCCAGCAGCTCGGACCGAAGCACAGATACGCAGTATTTT.

V gene TRBV6-5 combines with J gene TRBJ2-7; a weak D match, TRBD2 (6 bases). The CDR3 spans 12 residues. Between the trimmed V and J ends, which lost 4 bases and 9 bases, there was a span of 13 bases. Germline V CDR1 and CDR2: MNHEY, SVGAGI. DNA of the CDR3: TGTGCCAGCAGTTTTTCCGGGACTTTGCAGTACTTC. It translates to CASSFSGTLQYF.

The sample holds many counts of this clonotype. The genes are TRBV29-1 and TRBJ1-5; D gene ambiguous. There are 12 residues in the CDR3. The V gene's germline CDR1 is SQVTM and CDR2 ANQGSEA. Between the trimmed V and J ends, which lost 0 bases and 4 bases, there was a span of 4 bases. The CDR3: CSVEEPNQPQHF. CDR3 nucleotide sequence: TGCAGCGTTGAAGAGCCAAATCAGCCCCAGCATTTT.

This clonotype occurred a few times. DNA of the CDR3: TGTGCCAGCCTTCCCTCGACAGGGGGTCCGAACACTGAAGCTTTCTTT. Translated: CASLPSTGGPNTEAFF. This rearrangement joins TRBV7-8 to TRBJ1-1; 9 nucleotides align to TRBD1. Germline CDR1 reads SGHVS; CDR2 reads FQNEAQ. The ends lost 8 bases at V and 1 base at J; junction bases unmatched: 11. The CDR3 length is 16 residues.

This clonotype has ten or more counts. The chain employs TRBV5-1 and TRBJ2-1, with TRBD2 identical over 10 bases. This CDR3 spans 14 amino acids. V was pared by 0 bases and J by 10 bases, with 4 bases of the junction left unmatched. CDR1 and CDR2 from the germline V gene are SGHRS and YFSETQ. Written as DNA, the CDR3 is TGCGCCAGCAGCTTGGCAACTAGCGGGGAAGAGCAGTTCTTC. Its protein product is CASSLATSGEEQFF.

The sample holds many counts of this clonotype. The chain carries TRBV4-3 and TRBJ2-7; possible D gene TRBD2, 6 bases. V was trimmed by 0 bases and J by 7 bases, leaving 16 bases between them. The germline CDR1 and CDR2 sequences are LGHNA and YSLEER. The CDR3 has 15 amino acids. In DNA form, the CDR3 reads TGCGCCAGCAGCCAAGATCCTGCGGGGTTAGGGGAGCAGTACTTC. Translation: CASSQDPAGLGEQYF.

The chain carries TRBV6-1 and TRBJ2-3; 9 positions match TRBD2. CDR1 and CDR2 (germline): MNHNS, SASEGT. The V gene end was trimmed by 8 bases and the J gene end by 4 bases; junction bases not matched to a gene: 10. This CDR3 comprises 15 residues. The CDR3 reads CASCAASGVSDTQYF. The CDR3 DNA is TGTGCCAGCTGCGCGGCTAGCGGGGTGTCAGATACGCAGTATTTT.

This clonotype came up many times. The chain uses TRBV5-1 and TRBJ2-3; no clear D. This CDR3 comprises 15 residues. Between the trimmed V and J ends, which lost 0 bases and 4 bases, there was a span of 12 bases. In germline, CDR1 is SGHRS, CDR2 YFSETQ. CDR3 bases: TGCGCCAGCAGCTTGGGACTTACGGCGGCAGATACGCAGTATTTT. Translating gives CASSLGLTAADTQYF.

This clonotype was counted only a few times. The rearrangement joins TRBV12-3 or TRBV12-4 to TRBJ1-5; TRBD1 matches at 9 bases. Germline trimming cut 7 bases from V and 6 bases from J; bases unmatched to any gene: 1. The CDR3 contains 12 residues. DNA for the CDR3: TGTGCCAGCATGGGACAGGGTCAGCCCCAGCATTTT. Translated, it gives CASMGQGQPQHF.

This sequence joins TRBV5-1 and TRBJ2-7, with 10 positions matching TRBD2. The CDR3 consists of 15 residues. Germline V gene data show CDR1 as SGHRS and CDR2 as YFSETQ. Unmatched junction bases numbered 5, after V lost 2 bases and J lost 3 bases. CDR3 protein: CASSFEAGGLYEQYF. The CDR3 region has the DNA TGCGCCAGCAGCTTCGAAGCGGGGGGGCTCTACGAGCAGTACTTC.

This clonotype is a singleton in its sample. The chain combines TRBV29-1 with TRBJ2-1, with D unclear. From germline, CDR1 is SQVTM and CDR2 ANQGSEA. The V end lost 3 bases, the J end lost 0 bases, and 15 bases lay between the germline ends. This CDR3 has 16 residues. The CDR3 spells CSVDTAKASSYNEQFF. CDR3 DNA: TGCAGCGTTGACACAGCCAAGGCTAGCTCCTACAATGAGCAGTTCTTC.

The J gene is TRBJ2-5, the V gene TRBV20-1, with D maybe TRBD2 (6 bases). Germline CDR1 reads DFQATT; CDR2 reads SNEGSKA (reference sequence). This CDR3 contains 15 residues. The ends were cut back, 0 bases at V and 5 bases at J, with 16 bases in the middle. The CDR3 DNA sequence: TGCAGTGCTAGAGACGGCGGTTTAGCGGAGGAGACCCAGTACTTC. It encodes CSARDGGLAEETQYF.

The V and J genes are TRBV3-1 and TRBJ2-1; D may correspond to TRBD1 or TRBD2 (6 bases each). This CDR3 has 15 residues. V was clipped by 3 bases and J by 9 bases, with 18 bases between them. Germline V gene sequence: CDR1 LGHDT, CDR2 YNNKEL (reference sequence). CDR3 loop: CASSQAGFGGSEQFF. The CDR3 coding sequence is TGTGCCAGCAGCCAGGCGGGATTCGGGGGCTCTGAGCAGTTCTTC.

This clonotype has just a few counts. This chain joins TRBV5-1 and TRBJ2-7; the match to TRBD1 covers 10 bases. V dropped 4 bases and J dropped 5; count of bases not matched to a gene: 12. The germline V gene encodes CDR1 SGHRS and CDR2 YFSETQ. This CDR3 has 16 amino acids. CDR3 protein: CASSPRQGAVGDEQYV. Here the CDR3 DNA reads TGCGCCAGCAGCCCACGACAGGGGGCGGTCGGGGACGAGCAGTACGTC.

This rearrangement joins TRBV7-3 to TRBJ1-4, with 7 nucleotides matching TRBD1. The germline gives CDR1 SGHTA, CDR2 FQGTGA. The CDR3 runs to 13 residues. The ends lost 4 bases at V and 8 bases at J; junction bases unmatched: 4. The chain's CDR3 is CASSSTTGEKLFF. The CDR3 nucleotides read TGTGCCAGCAGCTCAACGACAGGGGAAAAACTGTTTTTT.

This clonotype was counted only a few times. The chain links TRBV5-1 to TRBJ1-5; tentative D call: TRBD1 (5 bases). The CDR3 totals 15 residues. Per the germline V gene, CDR1 is SGHRS and CDR2 is YFSETQ. Trimming shortened V by 0 bases and J by 5 bases, and 12 bases separated the two germline ends. In nucleotides, the CDR3 is TGCGCCAGCAGCTTGGCGGCAGGGAGGGATCAGCCCCAGCATTTT. This encodes CASSLAAGRDQPQHF. Full variable domain (rest looked up from reference TRBV5-1 and TRBJ1-5): KAGVTQTPRYLIKTRGQQVTLSCSPISGHRSVSWYQQTPGQGLQFLFEYFSETQRNKGNFPGRFSGRQFSNSRSEMNVSTLELGDSALYLCASSLAAGRDQPQHFGDGTRLSIL.

This clonotype showed up just a few times. The rearrangement joins TRBV7-8 to TRBJ2-3, with D maybe TRBD1 (6 bases). Germline V gene lookup returns CDR1 SGHVS and CDR2 FQNEAQ. The V and J ends lost 0 bases and 4 bases respectively, with 8 bases between them. CDR3 size: 14 residues. The CDR3 nucleotides are TGTGCCAGCAGCTTAGCACAGGGCCCAGATACGCAGTATTTT. The encoded protein is CASSLAQGPDTQYF.

The chain has TRBV5-5 and TRBJ1-2; D unresolved. Looked up from germline, CDR1 is SGHKS and CDR2 is YYEKEE (reference sequence). CDR3 length: 16 amino acids. The V end was cut by 4 bases, the J end by 9 bases, with 25 bases between. The CDR3 reads CASSPDPTRLGYRYTF. CDR3 nucleotides: TGTGCCAGCAGCCCCGACCCCACCCGCCTCGGGTATCGCTACACCTTC.